The 13 T cell receptor beta chains below were found in one sample sequenced in a study of T cell changes during pregnancy in multiple sclerosis. The table came from immunoSEQ multiplex PCR; TCRdb's copy has only in-frame clones and leaves some out. The sample gives 70,000 to 90,000 clones, roughly 93% of which show up once; 0.65% to 0.95% is in the top ten. The sample in question was peripheral blood, obtained in the second trimester of pregnancy. These receptors were taken from a female donor in good health, enrolled as a control in a pregnancy study.

J is TRBJ2-3 and V is TRBV5-1; 7 bases align to TRBD2. Looked up from germline, CDR1 is SGHRS and CDR2 is YFSETQ. V was clipped by 4 bases and J by 4 bases; unmatched bases: 6. CDR3 length: 14 amino acids. DNA for the CDR3: TGCGCCAGCAGCGCAGGGACTACCCCAGATACGCAGTATTTT. This encodes CASSAGTTPDTQYF.

The gene calls are TRBV19 and TRBJ1-1; tentative D call: TRBD1 (6 bases). The CDR3 covers 14 residues. The V gene lost 4 bases and the J gene lost 4 bases, with 13 bases spanning the gap. Germline assignment: CDR1 LNHDA and CDR2 SQIVND (reference sequence). The CDR3 here is CASSTIGGVTEAFF. The CDR3 DNA reads TGTGCCAGTAGTACCATAGGGGGTGTCACTGAAGCTTTCTTT. Full variable domain (outside the CDR3, taken from reference TRBV19 and TRBJ1-1): DGGITQSPKYLFRKEGQNVTLSCEQNLNHDAMYWYRQDPGQGLRLIYYSQIVNDFQKGDIAEGYSVSREKKESFPLTVTSAQKNPTAFYLCASSTIGGVTEAFFGQGTRLTVV.

This clone appeared a few times. The chain employs TRBV18 and TRBJ1-1; TRBD1 might be the D (5 bases). CDR3 length: 13 residues. Trimming cost V 4 bases and J 3 bases, with 9 bases left between them. CDR1 and CDR2 from the germline V gene are KGHSH and LQKENI. The CDR3 DNA follows: TGTGCCAGCTCACAGGGGAGGGACACTGAAGCTTTCTTT. Translated, it gives CASSQGRDTEAFF.

The J gene is TRBJ1-3, the V gene TRBV14, with D tentatively TRBD1 (6 bases). This CDR3 has 16 amino acids. V gave up 4 bases and J gave up 0 bases, with 13 bases separating them. Germline V lookup: CDR1 SGHDN, CDR2 FVKESK. The CDR3 spells CASSRAGDLSGNTIYF. The CDR3 DNA reads TGTGCCAGCAGCCGAGCAGGGGACCTCTCTGGAAACACCATATATTTT.

The chain links TRBV6-5 to TRBJ2-3, with 8 nucleotides matching TRBD2. The germline V gene has CDR1 MNHEY and CDR2 SVGAGI. After removal of 7 bases from V and 2 bases from J, the junction contained 8 bases not matched to a gene. The CDR3 totals 15 residues. CDR3 DNA sequence: TGTGCCAGCACCCCGGGGGGGGCCCACACAGATACGCAGTATTTT. Translated: CASTPGGAHTDTQYF.

The gene calls are TRBV13 and TRBJ1-6; unclear D gene. CDR1 and CDR2 from the germline V gene are PRHDT and FYEKMQ (reference sequence). The CDR3 is 13 residues long. The V end lost 0 bases, the J end lost 13 bases, and 10 bases lay between the germline ends. The CDR3 DNA follows: TGTGCCAGCAGCTTAGGAGAGGGCCCCCCCCTCCACTTT. The encoded protein is CASSLGEGPPLHF.

The chain uses TRBV27 and TRBJ2-3, with 7 bases lining up with TRBD2. Germline loops: CDR1 MNHEY, CDR2 SMNVEV (reference sequence). CDR3 size: 18 residues. V lost 4 bases, J lost 6 bases, and 19 bases stayed unmatched. The chain's CDR3 is CASSSFSTSPGGSDTQYF. In nucleotides, the CDR3 is TGTGCCAGCAGTTCTTTTTCGACTAGCCCGGGGGGTTCGGATACGCAGTATTTT.

V usage is TRBV7-9 and J usage is TRBJ2-5; TRBD1 aligns across 7 bases. The end of the DNA aligns better with TRBJ2-7, so the J call may be wrong. This CDR3 has 14 amino acids. Germline V gene sequence: CDR1 SEHNR, CDR2 FQNEAQ (reference sequence). DNA of the CDR3: TGTGCCAGCAGCTTAGGAGGGGGCCCCTACGAGCAGTACTTC. Translating gives CASSLGGGPYEQYF.

This chain connects TRBV4-1 to TRBJ1-1; D call uncertain. With 4 bases removed from V and 3 bases from J, the gap between germline ends came to 15 bases. Germline V gene data show CDR1 as MGHRA and CDR2 as YSYEKL. The CDR3 length is 15 residues. The CDR3 DNA follows: TGCGCCAGCAGCCTCTACAGCACCGGGGACACTGAAGCTTTCTTT. This sequence encodes CASSLYSTGDTEAFF.

Only a few counts were recorded for this clone. The chain couples TRBV6-4 to TRBJ1-1; D remains unclear. Trimming pared 10 bases from V and 7 bases from J, leaving 13 bases between. The CDR3 consists of 11 residues. Germline V lookup: CDR1 MRHNA, CDR2 SNTAGT. CDR3 sequence (DNA): TGTGCCACCCCCCGCGGGATTGAAGCTTTCTTT. Translating it yields CATPRGIEAFF.

This sequence joins TRBV7-8 and TRBJ2-7; D unresolved. Germline V gene sequence: CDR1 SGHVS, CDR2 FQNEAQ. V dropped 5 bases and J dropped 2 bases, with 7 bases sitting between them. CDR3 size: 12 residues. The CDR3 loop is CASSVTTYEQYF. DNA of the CDR3: TGTGCCAGCAGCGTGACAACCTACGAGCAGTACTTC.

The chain couples TRBV19 to TRBJ2-1; TRBD2 agrees at 8 bases. The junction had 10 bases not matched to a gene; V was cut back by 5 bases and J by 4 bases. This CDR3 region has 16 residues. Germline CDR1 LNHDA, CDR2 SQIVND (reference sequence). The CDR3: CASSSGAGGSYNEQFF. The CDR3 nucleotides are TGTGCCAGTAGTTCAGGGGCGGGGGGCTCGTACAATGAGCAGTTCTTC.

The chain has TRBV10-2 and TRBJ2-2; D may be TRBD2 (6 bases). Germline V lookup: CDR1 WSHSY, CDR2 SAAADI. The CDR3 length is 15 residues. Trimming pared 7 bases from V and 6 bases from J, leaving 18 bases between. The CDR3 protein is CASTETKLASGELFF. CDR3 nucleotides: TGCGCCAGCACCGAAACCAAACTAGCCTCCGGGGAGCTGTTTTTT.